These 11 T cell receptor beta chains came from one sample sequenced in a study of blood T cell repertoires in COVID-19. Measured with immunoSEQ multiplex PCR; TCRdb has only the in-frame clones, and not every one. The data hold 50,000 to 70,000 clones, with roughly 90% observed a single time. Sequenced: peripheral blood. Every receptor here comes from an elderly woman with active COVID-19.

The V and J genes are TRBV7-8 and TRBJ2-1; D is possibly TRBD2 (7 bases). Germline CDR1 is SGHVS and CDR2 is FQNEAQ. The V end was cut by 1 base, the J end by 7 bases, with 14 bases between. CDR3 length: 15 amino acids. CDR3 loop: CASSLEGGRRNEQFF. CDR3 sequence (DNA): TGTGCCAGCAGCTTAGAGGGGGGGCGTCGGAATGAGCAGTTCTTC. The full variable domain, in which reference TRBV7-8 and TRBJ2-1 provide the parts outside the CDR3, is GAGVSQSPRYKVAKRGQDVALRCDPISGHVSLFWYQQALGQGPEFLTYFQNEAQLDKSGLPSDRFFAERPEGSVSTLKIQRTQQEDSAVYLCASSLEGGRRNEQFFGPGTRLTVL.

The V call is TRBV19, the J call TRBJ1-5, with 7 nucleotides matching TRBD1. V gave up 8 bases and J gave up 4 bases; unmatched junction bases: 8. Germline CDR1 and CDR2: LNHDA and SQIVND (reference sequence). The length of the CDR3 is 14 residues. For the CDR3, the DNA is TGTGCCAGTTCGACGACAGGGCCTAATCAGCCCCAGCATTTT. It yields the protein CASSTTGPNQPQHF.

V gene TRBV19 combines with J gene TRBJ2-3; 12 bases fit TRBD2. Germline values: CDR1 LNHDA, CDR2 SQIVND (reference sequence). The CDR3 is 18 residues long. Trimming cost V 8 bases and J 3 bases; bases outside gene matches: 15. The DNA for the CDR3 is TGTGCCAGTTCGCTTTCCAGACCTAGCGGGGGGGCAACAGATACGCAGTATTTT. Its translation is CASSLSRPSGGATDTQYF.

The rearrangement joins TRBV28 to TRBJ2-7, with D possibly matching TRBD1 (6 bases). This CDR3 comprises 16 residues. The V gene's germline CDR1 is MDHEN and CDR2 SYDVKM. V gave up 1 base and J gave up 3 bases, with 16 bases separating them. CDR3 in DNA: TGTGCCAGCAGTTTATACTCCGGGACATGGGTCTACGAGCAGTACGTC. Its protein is CASSLYSGTWVYEQYV.

The CDR3 loop reads CASSARDITYNEQFF. DNA for the CDR3: TGTGCCAGCAGCGCCCGGGACATTACCTACAATGAGCAGTTCTTC. V gene TRBV9 combines with J gene TRBJ2-1; D is perhaps TRBD1 (6 bases). V was pared by 3 bases and J by 2 bases, with 12 bases between. CDR3 length: 15 residues. Germline CDR1 reads SGDLS; CDR2 reads YYNGEE.

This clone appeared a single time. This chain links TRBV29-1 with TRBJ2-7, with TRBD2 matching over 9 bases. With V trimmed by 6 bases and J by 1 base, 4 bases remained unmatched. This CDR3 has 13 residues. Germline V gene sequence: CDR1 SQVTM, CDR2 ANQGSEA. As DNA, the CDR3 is TGCAGCGTGGTGACTAGCGGATCCTACGAGCAGTACTTC. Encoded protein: CSVVTSGSYEQYF.

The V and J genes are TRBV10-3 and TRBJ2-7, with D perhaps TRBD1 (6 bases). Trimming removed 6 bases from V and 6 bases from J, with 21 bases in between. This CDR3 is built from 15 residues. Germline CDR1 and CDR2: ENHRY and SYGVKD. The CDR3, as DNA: TGTGCCATCAGCGACAGGATTACAGGTTACGGCGAGCAGTACGTC. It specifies CAISDRITGYGEQYV.

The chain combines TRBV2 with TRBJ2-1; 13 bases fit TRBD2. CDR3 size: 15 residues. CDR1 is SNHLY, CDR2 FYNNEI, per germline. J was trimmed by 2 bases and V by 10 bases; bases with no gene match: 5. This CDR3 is CATRLAGGTYNEQFF. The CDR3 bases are TGTGCCACCCGACTAGCGGGGGGTACCTACAATGAGCAGTTCTTC.

The CDR3 nucleotides read TGTGCCAGCAGTCTCCCGTCGGGGGGACGGACTGAAGCTTTCTTT. Translated, it gives CASSLPSGGRTEAFF. The chain recombines TRBV28 with TRBJ1-1, with TRBD1 as a possible D gene (5 bases). The V gene lost 5 bases and the J gene lost 5 bases, with 18 bases spanning the gap. Germline values: CDR1 MDHEN, CDR2 SYDVKM. The CDR3 is made up of 15 amino acids.

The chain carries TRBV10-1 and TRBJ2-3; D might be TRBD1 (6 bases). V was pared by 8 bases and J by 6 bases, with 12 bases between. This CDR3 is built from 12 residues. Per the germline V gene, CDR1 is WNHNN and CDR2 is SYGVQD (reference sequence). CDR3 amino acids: CASAGTSDTQYF. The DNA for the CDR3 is TGCGCCAGCGCCGGGACATCGGATACGCAGTATTTT.

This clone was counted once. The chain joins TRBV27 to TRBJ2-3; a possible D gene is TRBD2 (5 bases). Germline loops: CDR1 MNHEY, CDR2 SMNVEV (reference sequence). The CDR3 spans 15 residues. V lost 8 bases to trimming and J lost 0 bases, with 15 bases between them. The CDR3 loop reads CASSRRGTSTDTQYF. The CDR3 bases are TGTGCCAGCTCCCGTCGGGGAACTAGCACAGATACGCAGTATTTT.